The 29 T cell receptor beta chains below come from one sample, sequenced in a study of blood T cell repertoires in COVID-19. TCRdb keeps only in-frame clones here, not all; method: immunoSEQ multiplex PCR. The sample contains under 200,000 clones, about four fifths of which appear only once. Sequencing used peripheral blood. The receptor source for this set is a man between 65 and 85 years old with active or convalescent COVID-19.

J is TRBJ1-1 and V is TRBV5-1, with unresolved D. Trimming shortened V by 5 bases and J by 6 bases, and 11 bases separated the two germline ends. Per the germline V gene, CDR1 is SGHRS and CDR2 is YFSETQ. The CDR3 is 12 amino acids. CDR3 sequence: CASSKSEAEAFF. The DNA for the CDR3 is TGCGCCAGCAGTAAGTCCGAGGCTGAAGCTTTCTTT.

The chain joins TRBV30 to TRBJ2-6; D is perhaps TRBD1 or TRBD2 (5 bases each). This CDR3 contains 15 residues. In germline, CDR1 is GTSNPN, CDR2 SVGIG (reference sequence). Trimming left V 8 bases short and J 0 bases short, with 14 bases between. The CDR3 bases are TGTGCCCGGGACGCTGGGCTCTCTGGGGCCAACGTCCTGACTTTC. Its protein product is CARDAGLSGANVLTF.

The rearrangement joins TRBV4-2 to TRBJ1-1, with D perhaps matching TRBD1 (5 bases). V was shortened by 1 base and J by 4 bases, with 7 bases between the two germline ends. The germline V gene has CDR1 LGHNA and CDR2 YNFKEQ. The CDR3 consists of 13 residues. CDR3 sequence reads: CASSQAQGTEAFF. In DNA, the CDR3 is TGTGCCAGCAGCCAAGCCCAGGGCACTGAAGCTTTCTTT.

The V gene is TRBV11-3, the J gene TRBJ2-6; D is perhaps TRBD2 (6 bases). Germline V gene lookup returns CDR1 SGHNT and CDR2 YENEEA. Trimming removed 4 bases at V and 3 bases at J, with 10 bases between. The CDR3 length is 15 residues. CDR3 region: CASSSGDFGANVLTF. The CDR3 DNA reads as TGTGCCAGCAGCTCCGGGGACTTTGGGGCCAACGTCCTGACTTTC.

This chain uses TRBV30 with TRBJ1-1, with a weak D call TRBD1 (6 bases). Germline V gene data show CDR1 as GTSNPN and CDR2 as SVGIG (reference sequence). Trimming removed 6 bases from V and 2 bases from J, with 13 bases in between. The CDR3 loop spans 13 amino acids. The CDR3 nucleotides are TGTGCCTGCAGAAAACAGGGAAACACTGAAGCTTTCTTT. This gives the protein CACRKQGNTEAFF.

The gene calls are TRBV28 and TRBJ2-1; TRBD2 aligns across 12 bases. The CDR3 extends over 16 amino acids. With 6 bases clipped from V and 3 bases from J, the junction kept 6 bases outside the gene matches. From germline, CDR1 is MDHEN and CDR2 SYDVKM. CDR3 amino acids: CASRPSLAGGYNEQFF. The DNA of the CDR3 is TGTGCCAGCAGACCGTCACTAGCGGGAGGCTACAATGAGCAGTTCTTC.

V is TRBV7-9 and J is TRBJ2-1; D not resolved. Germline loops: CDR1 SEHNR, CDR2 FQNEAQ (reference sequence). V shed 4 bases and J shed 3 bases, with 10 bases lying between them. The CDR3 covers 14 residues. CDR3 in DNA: TGTGCCAGCAGCTCTCGCGGAGACTACAATGAGCAGTTCTTC. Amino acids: CASSSRGDYNEQFF.

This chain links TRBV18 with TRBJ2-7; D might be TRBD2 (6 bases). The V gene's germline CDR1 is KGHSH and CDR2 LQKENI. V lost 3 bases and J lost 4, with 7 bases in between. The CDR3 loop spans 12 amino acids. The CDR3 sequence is CASSPGGYEQYF. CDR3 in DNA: TGTGCCAGCTCACCCGGGGGTTACGAGCAGTACTTC. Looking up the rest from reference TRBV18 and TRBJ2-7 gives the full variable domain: NAGVMQNPRHLVRRRGQEARLRCSPMKGHSHVYWYRQLPEEGLKFMVYLQKENIIDESGMPKERFSAEFPKEGPSILRIQQVVRGDSAAYFCASSPGGYEQYFGPGTRLTVT.

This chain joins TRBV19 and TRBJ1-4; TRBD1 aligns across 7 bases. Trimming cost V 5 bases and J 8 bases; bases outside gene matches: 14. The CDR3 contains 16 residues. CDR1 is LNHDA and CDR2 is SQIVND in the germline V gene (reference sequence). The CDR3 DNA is TGTGCCAGTAGTGTAAACAGGGGATTAGGAAAAGAAAAACTGTTTTTT. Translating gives CASSVNRGLGKEKLFF.

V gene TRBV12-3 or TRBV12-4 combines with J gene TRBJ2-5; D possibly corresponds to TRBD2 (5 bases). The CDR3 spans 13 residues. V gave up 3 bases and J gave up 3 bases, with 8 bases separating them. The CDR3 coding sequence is TGTGCCAGCAGTTTCGGGCGGGAAGAGACCCAGTACTTC. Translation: CASSFGREETQYF.

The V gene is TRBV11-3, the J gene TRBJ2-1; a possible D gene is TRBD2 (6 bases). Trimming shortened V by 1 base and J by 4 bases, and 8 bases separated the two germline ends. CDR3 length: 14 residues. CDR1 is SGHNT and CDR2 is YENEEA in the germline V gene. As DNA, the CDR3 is TGTGCCAGCAGCTTAGCGGGAGCTTACAATGAGCAGTTCTTC. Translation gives CASSLAGAYNEQFF.

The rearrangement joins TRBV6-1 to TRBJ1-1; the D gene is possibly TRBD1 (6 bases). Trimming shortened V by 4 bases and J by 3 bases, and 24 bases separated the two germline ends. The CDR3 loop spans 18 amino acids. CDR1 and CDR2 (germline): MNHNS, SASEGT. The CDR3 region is CASSAMGALWQRYTEAFF. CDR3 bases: TGTGCCAGCAGTGCGATGGGGGCCTTATGGCAGCGATACACTGAAGCTTTCTTT.

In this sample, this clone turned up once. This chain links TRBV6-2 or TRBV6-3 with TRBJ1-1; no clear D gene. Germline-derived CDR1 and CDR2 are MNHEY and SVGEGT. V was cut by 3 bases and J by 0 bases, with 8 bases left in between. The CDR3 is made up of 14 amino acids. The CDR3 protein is CASSYTPMNTEAFF. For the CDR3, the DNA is TGTGCCAGCAGTTATACACCGATGAACACTGAAGCTTTCTTT.

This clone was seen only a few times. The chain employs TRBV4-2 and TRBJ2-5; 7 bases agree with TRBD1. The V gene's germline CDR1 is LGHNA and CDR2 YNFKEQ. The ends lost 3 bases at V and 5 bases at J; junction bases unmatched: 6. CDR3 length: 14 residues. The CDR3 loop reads CASSQASRGETQYF. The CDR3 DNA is TGTGCCAGCAGCCAGGCTTCCAGGGGGGAGACCCAGTACTTC.

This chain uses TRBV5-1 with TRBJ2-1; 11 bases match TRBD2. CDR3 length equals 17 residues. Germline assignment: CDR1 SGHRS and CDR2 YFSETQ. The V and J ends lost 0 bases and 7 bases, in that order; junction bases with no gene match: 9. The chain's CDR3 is CASSLEATSGGTNEQFF. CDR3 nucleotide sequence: TGCGCCAGCAGCTTGGAAGCCACTAGCGGGGGAACGAATGAGCAGTTCTTC.

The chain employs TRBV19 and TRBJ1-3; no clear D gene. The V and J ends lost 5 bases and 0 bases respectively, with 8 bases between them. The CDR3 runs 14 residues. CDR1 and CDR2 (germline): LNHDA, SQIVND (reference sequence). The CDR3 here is CASSPQDSGNTIYF. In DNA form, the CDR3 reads TGTGCCAGTAGTCCCCAGGACTCTGGAAACACCATATATTTT.

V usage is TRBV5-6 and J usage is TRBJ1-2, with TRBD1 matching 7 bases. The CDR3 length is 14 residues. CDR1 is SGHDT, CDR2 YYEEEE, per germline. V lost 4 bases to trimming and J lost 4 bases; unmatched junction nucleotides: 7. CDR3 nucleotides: TGTGCCAGCAGCCCACCGACAGGGCCCTATGGCTACACCTTC. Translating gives CASSPPTGPYGYTF.

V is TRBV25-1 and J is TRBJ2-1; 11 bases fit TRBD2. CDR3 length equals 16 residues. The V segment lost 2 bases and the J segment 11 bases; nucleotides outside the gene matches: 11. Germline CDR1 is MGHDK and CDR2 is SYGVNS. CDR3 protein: CASSETGTSGRNQQFF. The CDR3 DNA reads TGTGCCAGCAGTGAAACCGGGACTAGCGGACGTAACCAGCAGTTCTTC.

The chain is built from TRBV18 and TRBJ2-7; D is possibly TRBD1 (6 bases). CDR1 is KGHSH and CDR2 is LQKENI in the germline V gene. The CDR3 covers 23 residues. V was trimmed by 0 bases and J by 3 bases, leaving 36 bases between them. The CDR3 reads CASSPPPVETGGAGVGIIYEQYF. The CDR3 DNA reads TGTGCCAGCTCACCACCTCCCGTGGAGACAGGAGGCGCCGGAGTGGGGATCATCTACGAGCAGTACTTC.

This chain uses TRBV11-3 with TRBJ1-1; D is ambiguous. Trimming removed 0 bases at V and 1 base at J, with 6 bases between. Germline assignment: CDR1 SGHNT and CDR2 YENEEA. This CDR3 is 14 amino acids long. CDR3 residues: CASSLEYGNTEAFF. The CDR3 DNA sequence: TGTGCCAGCAGCTTAGAGTACGGGAACACTGAAGCTTTCTTT.

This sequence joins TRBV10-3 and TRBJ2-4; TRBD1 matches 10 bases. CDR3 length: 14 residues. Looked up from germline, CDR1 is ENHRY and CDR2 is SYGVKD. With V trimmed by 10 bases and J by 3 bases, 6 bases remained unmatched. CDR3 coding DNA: TGTGCCAGCCGACAGGGGGCTGTCAAAAACATTCAGTACTTC. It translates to CASRQGAVKNIQYF.

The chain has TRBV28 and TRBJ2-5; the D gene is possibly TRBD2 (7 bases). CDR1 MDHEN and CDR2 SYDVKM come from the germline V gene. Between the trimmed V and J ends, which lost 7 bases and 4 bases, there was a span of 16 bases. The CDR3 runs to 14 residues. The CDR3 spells CASTEGGGRETQYF. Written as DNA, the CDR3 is TGTGCCAGCACTGAAGGGGGGGGCCGAGAGACCCAGTACTTC.

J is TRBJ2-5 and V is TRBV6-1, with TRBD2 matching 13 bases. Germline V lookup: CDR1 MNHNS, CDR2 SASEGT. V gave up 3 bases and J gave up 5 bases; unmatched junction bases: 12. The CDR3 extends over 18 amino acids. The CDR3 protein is CASSERRPGLAGFETQYF. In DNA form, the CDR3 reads TGTGCCAGCAGTGAGAGACGTCCGGGACTAGCGGGATTTGAGACCCAGTACTTC.

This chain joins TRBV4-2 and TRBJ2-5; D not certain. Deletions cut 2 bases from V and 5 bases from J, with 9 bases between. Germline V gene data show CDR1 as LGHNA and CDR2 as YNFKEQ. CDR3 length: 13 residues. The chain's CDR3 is CASSQSIRETQYF. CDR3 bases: TGTGCCAGCAGCCAATCCATACGGGAGACCCAGTACTTC.

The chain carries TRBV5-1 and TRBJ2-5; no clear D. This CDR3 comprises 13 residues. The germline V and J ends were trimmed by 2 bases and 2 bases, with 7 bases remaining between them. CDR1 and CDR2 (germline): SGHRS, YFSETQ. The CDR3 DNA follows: TGCGCCAGCAGCTTTCTCCCTCAAGAGACCCAGTACTTC. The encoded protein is CASSFLPQETQYF.

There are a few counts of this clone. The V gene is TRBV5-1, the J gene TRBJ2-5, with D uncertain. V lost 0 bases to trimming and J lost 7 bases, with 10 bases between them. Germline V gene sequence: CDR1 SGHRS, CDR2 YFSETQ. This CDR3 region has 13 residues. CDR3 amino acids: CASSLGSSRTQYF. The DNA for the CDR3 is TGCGCCAGCAGCTTGGGTAGTAGTCGGACCCAGTACTTC.

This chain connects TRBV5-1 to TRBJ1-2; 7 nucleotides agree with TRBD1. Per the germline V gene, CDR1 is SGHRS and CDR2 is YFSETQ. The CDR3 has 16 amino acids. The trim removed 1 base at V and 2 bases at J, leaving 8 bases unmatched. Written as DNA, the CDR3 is TGCGCCAGCAGCTTGACCGCCTCACAGGGGAACTATGGCTACACCTTC. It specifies CASSLTASQGNYGYTF.

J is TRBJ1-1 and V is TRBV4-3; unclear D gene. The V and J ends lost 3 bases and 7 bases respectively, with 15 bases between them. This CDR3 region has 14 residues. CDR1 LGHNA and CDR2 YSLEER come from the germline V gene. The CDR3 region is CASSHDLARSEAFF. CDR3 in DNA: TGCGCCAGCAGCCACGATCTGGCGAGGAGTGAAGCTTTCTTT.

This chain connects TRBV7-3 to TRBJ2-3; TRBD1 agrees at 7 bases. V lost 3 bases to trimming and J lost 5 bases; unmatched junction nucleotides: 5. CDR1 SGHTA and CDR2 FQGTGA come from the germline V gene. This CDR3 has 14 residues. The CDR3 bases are TGTGCCAGCAGCTTTGGCCAGGGGGTAGATACGCAGTATTTT. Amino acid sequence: CASSFGQGVDTQYF.